Here is one T cell receptor (beta chain) with its context. This clone came up a few times. The specificity of this receptor is unknown. The record has no base qualities; no much larger clone is one base away. TCRbeta CDR3 regions were amplified from genomic DNA by means of the immunoSEQ Assay, a bias-controlled multiplex PCR. Concerning the study's data processing: The number of nucleated cells in each sample was estimated from the amplification of reference gene primers within the assay. Sequence reads were collapsed and filtered to measure the absolute abundance of every unique TCRbeta CDR3 rearrangement. Productive Simpson clonality was computed per sample as the square root of Simpson's diversity index over productive rearrangements. This immuneACCESS table, as held by TCRdb, lists in-frame sequences with V and J called but not all clones. Of the missing ones, under half trace to an unresolved V gene in checked studies; the others have no known cause. That table supplies the V and J calls and clone size; D and trimming were determined from the DNA. The sample table holds roughly 380,000 clones, of which about 90% were seen once. 1.3% of the sample is in the top ten clones.

The data belong to a study of blood T cell repertoires in COVID-19 (dated by TCRdb to the early 2020s). In the study overall: Collaborator samples came from the United States, Italy and Spain and covered acute and convalescent phases of COVID-19. The samples were drawn from two sources: the first 160 participants of the ongoing ImmuneRACE study, and 1,000 to 1,500 subjects contributed by 6 global collaborators. The material from the prospective study consisted of cDNA or gDNA derived from T cells, B-cell-depleted T cells, or PBMCs. The sample metadata nearly always contained a de-identified subject ID, COVID-19 status, age in years and sex. The repertoires were released in a freely available public database meant as a resource for research on the immune response to SARS-CoV-2. The dataset comprised deeply sampled blood TCRbeta repertoires from subjects exposed to, actively infected with, or recovered from COVID-19. Where available, HLA class I and class II types were obtained from metadata supplied by the sample provider rather than from assay-based typing. Results and caveats for the whole study, not just this receptor: Clinical and demographic metadata were provided uncurated, with the amount varying by source and participant.

Participants in the prospective study were enrolled through a virtual design, were aged roughly 18 to 100 years, and lived in approximately 24 United States geographic areas. To assign participants to cohorts, the prospective study relied on clinical history that participants themselves reported in a screening survey and a study questionnaire. Recovered participants in ImmuneRACE Cohort 3 were defined as having two consecutive negative NP/OP PCR tests, clearance from a healthcare professional, or resolution of symptoms. In the prospective study, whole blood, serum and a nasopharyngeal or oropharyngeal swab were collected from each participant by mobile phlebotomists. Additional blood draws and questionnaires over an approximately 2-month period could optionally be provided by prospective study participants. Before DNA extraction, prospective study blood samples were shipped either frozen or at room temperature.

CDR1 and CDR2, per the germline V gene, are ENHRY and SYGVKD. The CDR3 measures 14 amino acids from cysteine to phenylalanine. The only DNA kept is the CDR3, 42 bases in frame from the first base. V is trimmed back by 3 bases and J by 2 bases, and the junction contains 3 bases that no gene match accounts for. This chain is built from TRBV10-3 and TRBJ1-2; 7 junctional bases match TRBD1. Material for sequencing was PBMCs or T cells enriched from blood (not recorded which). The clonotype comes from a man aged 25 to 45 who had recovered from COVID-19. The DNA sequence is TGTGCCATCAGTGACGGACAGGAAAACTATGGCTACACCTTC. The encoded protein is CAISDGQENYGYTF.